This is a list of T cell receptor beta chains from one sample in a study of T cell changes during pregnancy in multiple sclerosis. Sequencing was performed with immunoSEQ multiplex PCR; in TCRdb, only in-frame clones are kept and a portion is missing. The repertoire includes more than 65,000 clones, just over 90% of them detected once, and 2.5% to 3% sits in the top ten. Sequencing was performed on peripheral blood, taken in the first trimester of pregnancy. The receptors originated from a female donor with multiple sclerosis, enrolled in a pregnancy study. The CDR3 runs from the conserved cysteine through the conserved F or W.

v_gene: TRBV5-5; j_gene: TRBJ1-3; CDR3aa: CASSLNSAGGGGNTIYF
v_gene: TRBV28; j_gene: TRBJ2-1; CDR3aa: CASSLWVGGASSYNEQFF
v_gene: TRBV18; j_gene: TRBJ2-4; CDR3aa: CASSPLGLAGVSAKNIQYF
v_gene: TRBV9; j_gene: TRBJ1-5; CDR3aa: CASSTGQGNQPQHF
v_gene: TRBV28; j_gene: TRBJ1-5; CDR3aa: CASSPFNQPQHF
v_gene: TRBV7-6; j_gene: TRBJ1-2; CDR3aa: CASSPGQGHSYTF
v_gene: TRBV7-8; j_gene: TRBJ1-1; CDR3aa: CASSLGSGNTEAFF
v_gene: TRBV18; j_gene: TRBJ1-5; CDR3aa: CASSPGTGGRQPQHF
v_gene: TRBV5-1; j_gene: TRBJ1-1; CDR3aa: CASSLTVVNTEAFF
v_gene: TRBV6-4; j_gene: TRBJ2-1; CDR3aa: CASRTPGGRLNEQFF
v_gene: TRBV9; j_gene: TRBJ1-2; CDR3aa: CASSERGGPYTF
v_gene: TRBV27; j_gene: TRBJ1-2; CDR3aa: CAAGGQYGYTF
v_gene: TRBV11-2; j_gene: TRBJ2-7; CDR3aa: CASSSPPGQPTYEQYF
v_gene: TRBV6-5; j_gene: TRBJ1-1; CDR3aa: CASREQSVNTEAFF
v_gene: TRBV6-1; j_gene: TRBJ1-3; CDR3aa: CASSEGSGLGGNTIYF
v_gene: TRBV10-3; j_gene: TRBJ1-2; CDR3aa: CAISGHTYGYTF
v_gene: TRBV28; j_gene: TRBJ2-2; CDR3aa: CASSYLTGELFF
v_gene: TRBV27; j_gene: TRBJ2-3; CDR3aa: CATGLAGGSTDTQYF
v_gene: TRBV13; j_gene: TRBJ2-5; CDR3aa: CASSLVSGGAQETQYF
v_gene: TRBV7-2; j_gene: TRBJ1-5; CDR3aa: CASSLGGRSGGNQPQHF
v_gene: TRBV2; j_gene: TRBJ2-2; CDR3aa: CASSEPYSGRANTGELFF
v_gene: TRBV19; j_gene: TRBJ2-1; CDR3aa: CASYSRGEQFF
v_gene: TRBV30; j_gene: TRBJ2-1; CDR3aa: CAWSTRLAGDNEQFF
v_gene: TRBV5-1; j_gene: TRBJ2-2; CDR3aa: CASSSRALAGGGTGELFF
v_gene: TRBV5-6; j_gene: TRBJ2-7; CDR3aa: CASSSLTDLYEQYF
v_gene: TRBV30; j_gene: TRBJ1-6; CDR3aa: CAWRPPGLHNSPLHF
v_gene: TRBV6-5; j_gene: TRBJ1-2; CDR3aa: CASSSLEQGGFYGYTF
v_gene: TRBV4-3; j_gene: TRBJ2-7; CDR3aa: CASSQDIGGYEQYF
v_gene: TRBV7-9; j_gene: TRBJ1-1; CDR3aa: CASSLGDRTNTEAFF
v_gene: TRBV14; j_gene: TRBJ1-1; CDR3aa: CASSQGLEAFF
v_gene: TRBV30; j_gene: TRBJ2-2; CDR3aa: CAWSSRLADTGELFF
v_gene: TRBV2; j_gene: TRBJ2-7; CDR3aa: CASSDGRAFYEQYF
v_gene: TRBV11-2; j_gene: TRBJ2-7; CDR3aa: CASSLDGTSYEQYF
v_gene: TRBV28; j_gene: TRBJ1-2; CDR3aa: CASSLSPGYSGGYTF
v_gene: TRBV19; j_gene: TRBJ2-7; CDR3aa: CASSMGDKRVYEQYF
v_gene: TRBV29-1; j_gene: TRBJ2-7; CDR3aa: CSASKAWEQYF
v_gene: TRBV6-4; j_gene: TRBJ2-2; CDR3aa: CASRLAENTGELFF
v_gene: TRBV18; j_gene: TRBJ1-2; CDR3aa: CASSLTGDSKNLYGYTF
v_gene: TRBV28; j_gene: TRBJ2-7; CDR3aa: CASDSGTYEQYF
v_gene: TRBV7-9; j_gene: TRBJ1-1; CDR3aa: CASSLAGGYTEAFF
v_gene: TRBV7-9; j_gene: TRBJ1-3; CDR3aa: CASSPLGARDSLAGNTIYF
v_gene: TRBV15; j_gene: TRBJ1-5; CDR3aa: CATSRDPSAEDNQPQHF
v_gene: TRBV5-1; j_gene: TRBJ2-1; CDR3aa: CASSPSGGSYNEQFF
v_gene: TRBV6-5; j_gene: TRBJ1-4; CDR3aa: CASSYTGAGGEKLFF
v_gene: TRBV7-8; j_gene: TRBJ1-2; CDR3aa: CASSLKGGIVGVTGYTF
v_gene: TRBV9; j_gene: TRBJ2-6; CDR3aa: CASSRLDRSAGANVLTF
v_gene: TRBV11-2; j_gene: TRBJ1-2; CDR3aa: CASSQLEKRGYTF
v_gene: TRBV6-1; j_gene: TRBJ2-3; CDR3aa: CASSGLAGGPDTQYF
v_gene: TRBV15; j_gene: TRBJ1-2; CDR3aa: CATSAQGALGYTF
v_gene: TRBV4-3; j_gene: TRBJ1-1; CDR3aa: CASSQDHGRENEAFF
v_gene: TRBV29-1; j_gene: TRBJ2-7; CDR3aa: CSGSGGLSYEQYF
v_gene: TRBV27; j_gene: TRBJ1-6; CDR3aa: CASSPAGGNSPLHF
v_gene: TRBV9; j_gene: TRBJ1-1; CDR3aa: CASSGQGARTEAFF
v_gene: TRBV27; j_gene: TRBJ2-2; CDR3aa: CASRGVAGELFF
v_gene: TRBV30; j_gene: TRBJ1-1; CDR3aa: CAWVIRRGTEAFF
v_gene: TRBV4-1; j_gene: TRBJ2-3; CDR3aa: CASSLQGTDTQYF
v_gene: TRBV6-6; j_gene: TRBJ1-2; CDR3aa: CASSYSGGAGNGYTF